This T cell receptor beta chain was profiled in a study of CD8 T cells in Susac syndrome (dated 2019 in TCRdb). With respect to the entire study: Of the Susac syndrome patients who were sequenced, eight were in clinical remission while six had clinically active disease. Repertoire sequencing was used to test whether CD8+ T cell activation and differentiation in Susac syndrome was antigen driven. At blood withdrawal, Susac syndrome patients were therapy-naive, treated with corticosteroids (with IVIg additionally given to some), or treated with IVIg alone.

V drops 1 base and J drops 5 bases, leaving 8 bases in between. Spanning cysteine to phenylalanine, the CDR3 consists of 13 amino acids. Just the 39-base CDR3 DNA is kept, in frame starting at base 1. From the germline V gene (reference sequence), CDR1 is LGHDT and CDR2 is YNNKEL. RNA was extracted using the RNeasy kit, and roughly 0.45 to 1 ug of the RNA was reverse transcribed with random hexamers. The immunoSEQ multiplex PCR assay, which covers 54 Vbeta and 13 Jbeta segments, was used to amplify TCR beta CDR3 regions. To correct PCR amplification bias, a synthetic template baseline was used for both primer optimization and computational correction. From the authors' description of their analysis: Only productive sequences were kept, with reads annotated to V, D and J genes according to IMGT and analyzed in immunoSEQ Analyzer. Clonality was calculated as one minus the Shannon entropy normalized by log2 of the number of productive unique sequences. For each patient and control, public and private clones were evaluated within the 100 most prevalent clones. Clones were defined as Susac-specific if absent from the healthy and MS cohorts, from over a thousand published viral clones and from other ImmuneACCESS disease sequences. Starting from the raw public reads, TCRdb applied fastp trimming at Q25, assembled clones with MiXCR and retained in-frame beta chains. Each record represents a unique CDR3 protein, reported with the most common genes and DNA among its rows. For this entry, the V and J calls and clone size follow TCRdb and not the study's own pipeline. Within this sample are around 150,000 distinct CDR3 sequences, with about 94% of them counted one time only. The ten largest make up roughly 0.08% of the sample.

Here is what the overall study found, with its caveats: The CD4+ T cell repertoire of patients with Susac syndrome showed no detectable clonal expansion. The number of individuals in the TCR sequencing and HLA analysis was acknowledged as relatively small.

Peripheral blood CD8+ and CD4+ T cells from healthy donors, Susac syndrome patients and multiple sclerosis patients were profiled using high-throughput TCR beta sequencing. The Susac syndrome patients fulfilled recently defined diagnostic criteria for definite or probable disease. Bulk CD8+ and CD4+ T cells were purified magnetically by negative isolation, whereas CD8+ TEMRA cells were enriched by FACS. Blood was collected in EDTA tubes and processed within 24 hours, with PBMCs isolated through density gradient centrifugation. PBMCs destined for TCR sequencing were cryopreserved in liquid nitrogen and later thawed in a 37 °C water bath. A purity of at least 90% was achieved for sorted or isolated CD4+, CD8+ and CD8+ TEMRA cells. Details on this clonotype: Its antigen has not been determined. Base qualities are not provided; no much larger clone lies one nucleotide away.

The sample was CD4+ T cells from PBMCs. The rearranged segments are TRBV3-1 and TRBJ2-5, with the D gene too uncertain to name. This TCR was recovered from a human donor with Susac syndrome. The CDR3 has the sequence CASSQGGMETQYF. The base sequence is TGTGCCAGCAGCCAAGGGGGTATGGAGACCCAGTACTTC.